This TCR beta chain was recorded in a study of control samples from healthy donors and cancer patients. V lost 6 bases and J lost 8, with 10 bases in between. The V gene's germline CDR1 is MNHEY and CDR2 SVGAGI. The length of the CDR3 is 11 residues. This table comes from immunoSEQ multiplex PCR, and its TCRdb copy is limited to in-frame clones, with some not included. The repertoire holds about 160,000 clones, with 90% to 95% as singletons. Sequencing input: PBMCs. The receptor comes from a man aged 55 to 70 with colorectal cancer. The gene calls are TRBV6-5 and TRBJ1-2; D is unresolved. The CDR3 region is CASRNPGGYTF. DNA of the CDR3: TGTGCCAGCAGAAACCCTGGGGGCTACACCTTC.